This T cell receptor (beta chain) comes out of a study of blood T cell repertoires in COVID-19. Study details: Material from acute and convalescent COVID-19 was sourced from the United States, Italy and Spain. Sample material is recorded as cDNA or gDNA derived from T cells, B-cell-depleted T cells, or PBMCs.

This CDR3 is built from 16 residues. Per the original methods: Amplification of reference gene primers was used by the study to estimate nucleated cell counts. This table comes from immunoSEQ multiplex PCR, and its TCRdb copy is limited to in-frame clones, with some not included. That table supplies the V and J calls and clone size; D and trimming were determined from the DNA. Of fewer than 250,000 clones in the sample, over 70% were seen once. This sequence originates from a woman between 50 and 59 years old with acute or convalescent COVID-19. The sequenced material came from peripheral blood. V is TRBV21-1 and J is TRBJ1-1; TRBD1, as called in the table, went unchecked against the DNA. TRBV21-1 is a pseudogene locus. The CDR3, as DNA: TGTGCCAGCAGCATCCGCGGGACAGCTAACAACACTGAAGCTTTCTTT. It encodes CASSIRGTANNTEAFF.